Presented here are 7 T cell receptor beta chains from one specimen sequenced in a study of blood T cell repertoires in COVID-19. Data came from immunoSEQ multiplex PCR; TCRdb stores just in-frame clones and leaves some out. The sample yields 350,000 or so clones, around nine tenths seen once. Sequenced: peripheral blood. These receptors were taken from a woman in her sixties with COVID-19, enrolled during active disease.

V usage is TRBV29-1 and J usage is TRBJ2-1; D is possibly TRBD2 (6 bases). V lost 4 bases and J lost 8, with 24 bases in between. The CDR3 is 16 residues long. CDR1 SQVTM and CDR2 ANQGSEA come from the germline V gene. CDR3 DNA sequence: TGCAGCGTTGCCTGGTCGCGCGGGATTTTGCTCGATGAGCAGTTCTTC. It encodes CSVAWSRGILLDEQFF.

In this sample, this clone turned up once. The rearrangement links TRBV4-1 to TRBJ1-1, with TRBD1 matching over 7 bases. The CDR3 length is 16 residues. Germline loops: CDR1 MGHRA, CDR2 YSYEKL. V lost 1 base to trimming and J lost 1 base; unmatched junction nucleotides: 6. CDR3 protein: CASSQGVGDRNTEAFF. The CDR3 DNA reads as TGCGCCAGCAGCCAAGGGGTCGGGGACAGGAACACTGAAGCTTTCTTT.

This chain uses TRBV29-1 with TRBJ1-2; no reliable D call. In germline, CDR1 is SQVTM, CDR2 ANQGSEA. The V end lost 6 bases, the J end lost 4 bases, and 12 bases lay between the germline ends. The CDR3 spans 12 residues. The CDR3 nucleotides read TGCAGCGTAGTAACAGAGCCCTATGGCTACACCTTC. It yields the protein CSVVTEPYGYTF.

With regard to this clone: The junction shows a germline mismatch at one end, possibly a read error. This chain uses TRBV7-7 with TRBJ2-2; 7 positions agree with TRBD1. Germline CDR1 SSHAT, CDR2 FNYEAQ (reference sequence). CDR3 length equals 15 residues. CDR3 amino acids: CASSLSRGHTGELFF. CDR3 nucleotides: TGTGCTAGCAGCTTAAGTAGGGGGCACACCGGGGAGCTGTTTTTT.

The rearrangement uses TRBV30 and TRBJ1-5; 9 nucleotides align to TRBD1. This CDR3 contains 15 residues. Germline-derived CDR1 and CDR2 are GTSNPN and SVGIG (reference sequence). Trimming at V came to 2 bases and at J to 5 bases, leaving 7 bases not matched to a gene. CDR3 in DNA: TGTGCCTGGAGTCCTACCGGGACAGGGTATCAGCCCCAGCATTTT. Translating gives CAWSPTGTGYQPQHF. The full variable domain, its missing parts supplied by reference TRBV30 and TRBJ1-5, is SQTIHQWPATLVQPVGSPLSLECTVEGTSNPNLYWYRQAAGRGLQLLFYSVGIGQISSEVPQNLSASRPQDRQFILSSKKLLLSDSGFYLCAWSPTGTGYQPQHFGDGTRLSIL.

The V and J genes are TRBV6-5 and TRBJ1-4, with a possible D match to TRBD1 (5 bases). The CDR3 has 14 residues. The germline V gene has CDR1 MNHEY and CDR2 SVGAGI. Trimming left V 0 bases short and J 8 bases short, with 10 bases between. The CDR3 region has the DNA TGTGCCAGCAGTTACTCGAGTGGGGGGGAAAAACTGTTTTTT. Translated: CASSYSSGGEKLFF.

V is TRBV5-1 and J is TRBJ1-3; 9 positions agree with TRBD1. J gave up 2 bases and V 3 bases, and 3 bases lay outside the gene matches. This CDR3 contains 15 residues. Germline V CDR1 and CDR2: SGHRS, YFSETQ. This chain's CDR3 is CASSSTGGPGNTIYF. In DNA form, the CDR3 reads TGCGCCAGCAGCTCCACAGGGGGCCCTGGAAACACCATATATTTT. The entire variable domain, with the rest obtained from reference TRBV5-1 and TRBJ1-3, is as follows: KAGVTQTPRYLIKTRGQQVTLSCSPISGHRSVSWYQQTPGQGLQFLFEYFSETQRNKGNFPGRFSGRQFSNSRSEMNVSTLELGDSALYLCASSSTGGPGNTIYFGEGSWLTVV.